This T cell receptor (beta chain) stems from a study of cytotoxic CD8 clonotypes in ibrutinib-treated CLL. The CDR3 is 14 residues long. Per germline, CDR1 LNHDA and CDR2 SQIVND (reference sequence). V lost 2 bases, J lost 3 bases, and 3 bases stayed unmatched. Profiling relied on immunoSEQ multiplex PCR, and the TCRdb table lists in-frame clones only, not all of them. Seen here are some 140,000 clones, around 90% observed once, and the top ten hold about 10%. Sequenced here: PBMCs, sampled after 12 months of ibrutinib treatment. This receptor was identified in a human donor with chronic lymphocytic leukemia. The chain employs TRBV19 and TRBJ1-1; 7 bases match TRBD1. In DNA, the CDR3 is TGTGCCAGTAGTATAATAGACAGGGACACTGAAGCTTTCTTT. Encoded protein: CASSIIDRDTEAFF. Supplemented by reference TRBV19 and TRBJ1-1, the full variable domain reads DGGITQSPKYLFRKEGQNVTLSCEQNLNHDAMYWYRQDPGQGLRLIYYSQIVNDFQKGDIAEGYSVSREKKESFPLTVTSAQKNPTAFYLCASSIIDRDTEAFFGQGTRLTVV.